The 2 T cell receptor beta chains reported below all come from one sample, sequenced in a study of blood T cell repertoires in COVID-19. Assay used: immunoSEQ multiplex PCR; TCRdb lists only in-frame clones, some missing. Of some 21,000 clones listed, 73% are singletons. Sequences were obtained from peripheral blood. These receptors were obtained from a human donor in a cohort sampled during active or convalescent COVID-19.

V usage is TRBV19 and J usage is TRBJ2-3; 12 bases fit TRBD2. Trimming removed 7 bases from V and 0 bases from J; junction bases left unmatched: 14. CDR1 is LNHDA and CDR2 is SQIVND in the germline V gene (reference sequence). CDR3 length: 19 residues. CDR3 amino acids: CASKKGLAGWDLSTDTQYF. In DNA, the CDR3 is TGTGCCAGTAAGAAAGGACTAGCGGGATGGGACCTCAGCACAGATACGCAGTATTTT.

This clone was counted only a few times. The chain carries TRBV6-2 or TRBV6-3 and TRBJ1-2; D not certain. Trimming left V 6 bases short and J 4 bases short, with 15 bases between. CDR3 length: 14 residues. Germline V gene lookup returns CDR1 MNHEY and CDR2 SVGEGT. The CDR3 DNA reads as TGTGCCAGCAGCCTTGTGGGAAGCGGCTATGGCTACACCTTC. It is translated as CASSLVGSGYGYTF.